This T cell receptor (beta chain) was identified in a study of blood T cell repertoires in COVID-19. Looking at the study overall: Samples came from the United States, Italy and Spain, spanning acute and convalescent COVID-19. PBMCs, B-cell-depleted T cells, or T cells were the source of the cDNA or gDNA that made up the material.

As originally analysed: Counts of nucleated cells, estimated from reference gene primer amplification, were obtained. Sequencing was performed with immunoSEQ multiplex PCR; in TCRdb, only in-frame clones are kept and a portion is missing. For V, J and clone size, that table is used; D and trimming come from the DNA. The sample holds some 260,000 clones, nearly 90% seen once. The V gene lost 0 bases and the J gene lost 2 bases, with 11 bases spanning the gap. The CDR3 has 15 amino acids. Germline-derived CDR1 and CDR2 are LGHNA and YNFKEQ. Sequencing input: peripheral blood. The source of this sequence is a woman aged 30 to 39 with acute or convalescent COVID-19. This chain joins TRBV4-2 and TRBJ2-7; unclear D gene. The CDR3 bases are TGTGCCAGCAGCCAAGATTTCGGTTCTCCCTACGAGCAGTACTTC. It is translated as CASSQDFGSPYEQYF.